The clone carrying this TCR beta chain came up a few times. No antigen is known for it. The CDR3 is made up of 13 amino acids. The germline CDR1 and CDR2 sequences are SGHKS and YYEKEE (reference sequence). Trimming stripped 7 bases from V and 7 bases from J, with 14 bases between. This sample stems from a study of beta chain features in type 1 diabetes. Study summary: The patient and healthy donor groups were comparable for age, gender and cell yields.

General observations from the study: A moderate, significant TCRB CDR3 shortening appeared in type 1 diabetes across four CD4+ subsets.

Reverse transcribing all isolated RNA meant expressed TCRB transcripts were sequenced. An average of about 3.4 million reads was obtained for naive, central memory and regulatory T cell samples. Assay: immunoSEQ multiplex PCR; the TCRdb copy retains only in-frame clones and omits some. This table holds under 900,000 clones, roughly 15% found once. Sequencing was done on a sample of naive CD4+ T cells from blood. The clonotype comes from a young woman in good health. The chain uses TRBV5-5 and TRBJ1-4; D gene ambiguous. The CDR3 nucleotides read TGTGCCAGCCAGAACGCGGCGGGTGAAAAACTGTTTTTT. It specifies CASQNAAGEKLFF.